The T cell receptor (beta chain) described here comes from a study of T cell responses to AZD1222 COVID-19 vaccine. Produced via immunoSEQ multiplex PCR; TCRdb's table is partial and in-frame only. The sample consists of around 28,000 clones, approximately 88% of them appearing once. Trimming shortened V by 6 bases and J by 0 bases, and 11 bases separated the two germline ends. Germline V lookup: CDR1 SGHRS, CDR2 YFSETQ. The CDR3 runs 14 residues. This clonotype originated in an adult in good health. This chain uses TRBV5-1 with TRBJ2-3; a weak D match, TRBD2 (6 bases). The sample was peripheral blood, taken on day 0 of AZD1222 vaccination. The CDR3 loop reads CASTLAASTDTQYF. CDR3 DNA: TGCGCCAGCACCTTAGCGGCAAGCACAGATACGCAGTATTTT. Based on the CDR3 plus reference TRBV5-1 and TRBJ2-3, the full variable domain is KAGVTQTPRYLIKTRGQQVTLSCSPISGHRSVSWYQQTPGQGLQFLFEYFSETQRNKGNFPGRFSGRQFSNSRSEMNVSTLELGDSALYLCASTLAASTDTQYFGPGTRLTVL.